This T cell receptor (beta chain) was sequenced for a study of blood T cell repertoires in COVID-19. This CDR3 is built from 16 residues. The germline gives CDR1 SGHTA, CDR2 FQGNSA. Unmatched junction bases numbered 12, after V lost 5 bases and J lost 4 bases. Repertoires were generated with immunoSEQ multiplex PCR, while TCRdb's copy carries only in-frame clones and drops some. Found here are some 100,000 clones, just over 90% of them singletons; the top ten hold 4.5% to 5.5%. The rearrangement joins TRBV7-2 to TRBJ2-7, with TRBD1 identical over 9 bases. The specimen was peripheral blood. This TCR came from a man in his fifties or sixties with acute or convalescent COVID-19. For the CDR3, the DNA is TGTGCCAGCAGCCAAATGGGACAGGGTTTGATGTACGAGCAGTACTTC. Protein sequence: CASSQMGQGLMYEQYF. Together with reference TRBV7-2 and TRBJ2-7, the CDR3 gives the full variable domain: GAGVSQSPSNKVTEKGKDVELRCDPISGHTALYWYRQSLGQGLEFLIYFQGNSAPDKSGLPSDRFSAERTGGSVSTLTIQRTQQEDSAVYLCASSQMGQGLMYEQYFGPGTRLTVT.